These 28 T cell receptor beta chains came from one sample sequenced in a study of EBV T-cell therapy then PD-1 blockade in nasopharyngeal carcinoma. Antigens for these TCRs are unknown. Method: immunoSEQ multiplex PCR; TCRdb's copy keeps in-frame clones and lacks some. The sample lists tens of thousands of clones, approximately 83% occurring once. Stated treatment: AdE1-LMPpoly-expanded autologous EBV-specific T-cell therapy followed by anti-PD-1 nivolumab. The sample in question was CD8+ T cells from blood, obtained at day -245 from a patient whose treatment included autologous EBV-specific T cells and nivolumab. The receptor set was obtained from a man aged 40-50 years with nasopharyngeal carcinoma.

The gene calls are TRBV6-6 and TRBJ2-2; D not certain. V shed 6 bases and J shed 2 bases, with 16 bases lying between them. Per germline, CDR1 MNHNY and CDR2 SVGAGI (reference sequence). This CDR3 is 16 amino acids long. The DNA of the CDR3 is TGTGCCAGCAGAGGACCCGACCAGACTAACACCGGGGAGCTGTTTTTT. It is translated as CASRGPDQTNTGELFF.

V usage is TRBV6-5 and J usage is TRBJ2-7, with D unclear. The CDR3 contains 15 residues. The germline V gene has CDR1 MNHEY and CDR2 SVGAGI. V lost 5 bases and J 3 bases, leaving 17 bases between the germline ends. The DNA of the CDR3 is TGTGCCAGCAGTCGTTCGGAGCCGGCGAACTACGAGCAGTACTTC. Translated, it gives CASSRSEPANYEQYF.

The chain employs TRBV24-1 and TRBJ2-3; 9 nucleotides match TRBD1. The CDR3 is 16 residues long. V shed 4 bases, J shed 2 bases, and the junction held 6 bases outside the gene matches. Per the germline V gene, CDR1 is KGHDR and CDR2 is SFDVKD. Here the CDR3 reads CATSEQGQGYTDTQYF. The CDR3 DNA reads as TGTGCCACCAGTGAGCAGGGACAGGGCTACACAGATACGCAGTATTTT.

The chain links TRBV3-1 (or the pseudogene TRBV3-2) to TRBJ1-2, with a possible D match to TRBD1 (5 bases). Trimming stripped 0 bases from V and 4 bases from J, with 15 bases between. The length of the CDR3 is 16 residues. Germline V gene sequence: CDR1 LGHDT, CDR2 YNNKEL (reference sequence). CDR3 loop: CASSQDNQGISYGYTF. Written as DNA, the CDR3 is TGTGCCAGCAGCCAAGATAACCAGGGTATTTCCTATGGCTACACCTTC.

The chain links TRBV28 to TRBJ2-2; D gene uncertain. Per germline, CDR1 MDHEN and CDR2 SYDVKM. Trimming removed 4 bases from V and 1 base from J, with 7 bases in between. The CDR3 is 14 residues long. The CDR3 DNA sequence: TGTGCCAGCAGTTCCCACAGGAACACCGGGGAGCTGTTTTTT. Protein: CASSSHRNTGELFF.

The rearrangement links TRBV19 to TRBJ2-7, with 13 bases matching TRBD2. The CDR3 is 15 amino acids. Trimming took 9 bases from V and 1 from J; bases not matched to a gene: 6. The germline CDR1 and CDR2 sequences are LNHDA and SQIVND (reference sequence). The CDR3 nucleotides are TGTGCCAGGCAGCGACTAGCGGGGGGATCCTACGAGCAGTACTTC. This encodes CARQRLAGGSYEQYF.

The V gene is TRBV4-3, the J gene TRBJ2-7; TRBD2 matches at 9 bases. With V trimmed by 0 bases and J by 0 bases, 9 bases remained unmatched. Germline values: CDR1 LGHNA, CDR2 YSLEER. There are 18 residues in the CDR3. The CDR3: CASSQDDLAGTSSYEQYF. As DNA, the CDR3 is TGCGCCAGCAGCCAAGATGATCTAGCGGGGACGAGCTCCTACGAGCAGTACTTC.

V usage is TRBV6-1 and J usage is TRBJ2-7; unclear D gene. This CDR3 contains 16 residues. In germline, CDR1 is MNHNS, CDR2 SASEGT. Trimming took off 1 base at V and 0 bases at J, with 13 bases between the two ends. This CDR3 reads CASSEVWQAVSYEQYF. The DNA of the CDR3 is TGTGCCAGCAGTGAAGTTTGGCAGGCAGTCTCCTACGAGCAGTACTTC.

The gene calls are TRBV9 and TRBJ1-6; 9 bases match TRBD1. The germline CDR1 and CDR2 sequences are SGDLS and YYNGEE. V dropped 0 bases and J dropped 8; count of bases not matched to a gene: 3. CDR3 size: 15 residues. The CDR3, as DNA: TGTGCCAGCAGCGTAGGGACAGGGGAGGATTCACCCCTCCACTTT. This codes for CASSVGTGEDSPLHF.

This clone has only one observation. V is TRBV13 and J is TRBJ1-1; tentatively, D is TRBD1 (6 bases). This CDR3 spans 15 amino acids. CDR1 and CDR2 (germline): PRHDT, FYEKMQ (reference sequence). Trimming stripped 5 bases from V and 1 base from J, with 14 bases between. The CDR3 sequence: CASSPQQGTNTEAFF. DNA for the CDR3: TGTGCCAGCAGCCCACAACAGGGAACGAACACTGAAGCTTTCTTT. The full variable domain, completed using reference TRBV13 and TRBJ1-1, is AAGVIQSPRHLIKEKRETATLKCYPIPRHDTVYWYQQGPGQDPQFLISFYEKMQSDKGSIPDRFSAQQFSDYHSELNMSSLELGDSALYFCASSPQQGTNTEAFFGQGTRLTVV.

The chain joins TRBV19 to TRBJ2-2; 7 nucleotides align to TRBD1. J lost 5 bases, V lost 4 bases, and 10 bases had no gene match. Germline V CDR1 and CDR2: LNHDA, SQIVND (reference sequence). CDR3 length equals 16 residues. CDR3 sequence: CASSTHRGIETGELFF. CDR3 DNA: TGTGCCAGTAGTACTCACAGGGGTATAGAGACCGGGGAGCTGTTTTTT.

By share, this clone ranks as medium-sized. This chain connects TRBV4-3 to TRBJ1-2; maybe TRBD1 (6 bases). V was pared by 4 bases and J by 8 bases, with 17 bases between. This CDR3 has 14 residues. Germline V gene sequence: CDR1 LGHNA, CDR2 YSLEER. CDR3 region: CASSPIQGSSGYTF. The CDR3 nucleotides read TGCGCCAGCAGCCCGATACAGGGATCGAGCGGCTACACCTTC.

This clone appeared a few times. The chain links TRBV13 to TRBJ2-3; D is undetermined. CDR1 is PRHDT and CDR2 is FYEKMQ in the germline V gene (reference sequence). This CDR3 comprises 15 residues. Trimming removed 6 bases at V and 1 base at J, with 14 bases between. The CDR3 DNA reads TGTGCCAGCAGTATGGGCGGTGAAGGCACAGATACGCAGTATTTT. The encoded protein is CASSMGGEGTDTQYF.

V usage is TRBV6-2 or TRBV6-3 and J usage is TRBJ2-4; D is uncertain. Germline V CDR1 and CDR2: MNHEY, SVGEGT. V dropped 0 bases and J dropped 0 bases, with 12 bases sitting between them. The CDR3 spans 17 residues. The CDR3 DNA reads TGTGCCAGCAGTTACTCGGGTAGCCTTCTAGCCAAAAACATTCAGTACTTC. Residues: CASSYSGSLLAKNIQYF.

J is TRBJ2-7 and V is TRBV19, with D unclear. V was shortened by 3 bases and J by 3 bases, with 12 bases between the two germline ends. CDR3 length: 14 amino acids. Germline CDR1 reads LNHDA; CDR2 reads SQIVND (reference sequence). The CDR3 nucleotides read TGTGCCAGTAGTATCGGCGTGGGGAACTACGAGCAGTACTTC. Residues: CASSIGVGNYEQYF. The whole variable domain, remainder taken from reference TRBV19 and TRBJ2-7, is DGGITQSPKYLFRKEGQNVTLSCEQNLNHDAMYWYRQDPGQGLRLIYYSQIVNDFQKGDIAEGYSVSREKKESFPLTVTSAQKNPTAFYLCASSIGVGNYEQYFGPGTRLTVT.

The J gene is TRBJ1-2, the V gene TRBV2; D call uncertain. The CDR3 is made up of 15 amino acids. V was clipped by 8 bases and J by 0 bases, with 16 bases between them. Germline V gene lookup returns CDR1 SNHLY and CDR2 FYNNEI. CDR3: CASLSRRGANYGYTF. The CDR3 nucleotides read TGTGCCAGCCTTTCGCGACGGGGAGCTAACTATGGCTACACCTTC.

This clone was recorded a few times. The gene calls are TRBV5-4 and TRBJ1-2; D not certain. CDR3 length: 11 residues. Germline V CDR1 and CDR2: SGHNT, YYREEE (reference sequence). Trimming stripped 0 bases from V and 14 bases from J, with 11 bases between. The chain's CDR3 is CASSLATDKTF. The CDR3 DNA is TGTGCCAGCAGCTTGGCAACAGATAAGACCTTC.

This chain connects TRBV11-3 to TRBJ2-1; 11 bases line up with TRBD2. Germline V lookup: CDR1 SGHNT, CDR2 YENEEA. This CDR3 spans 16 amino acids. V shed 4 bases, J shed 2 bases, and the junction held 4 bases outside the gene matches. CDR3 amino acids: CASSSTSGDAYNEQFF. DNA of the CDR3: TGTGCCAGCAGCTCGACTAGCGGGGACGCCTACAATGAGCAGTTCTTC.

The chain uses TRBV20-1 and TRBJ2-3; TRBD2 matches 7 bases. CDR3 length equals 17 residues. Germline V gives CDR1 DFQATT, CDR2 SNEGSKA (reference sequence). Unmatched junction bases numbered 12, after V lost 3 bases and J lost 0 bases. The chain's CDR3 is CSASFLAGETSTDTQYF. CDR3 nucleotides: TGCAGTGCTAGTTTTCTGGCGGGGGAGACTAGCACAGATACGCAGTATTTT.

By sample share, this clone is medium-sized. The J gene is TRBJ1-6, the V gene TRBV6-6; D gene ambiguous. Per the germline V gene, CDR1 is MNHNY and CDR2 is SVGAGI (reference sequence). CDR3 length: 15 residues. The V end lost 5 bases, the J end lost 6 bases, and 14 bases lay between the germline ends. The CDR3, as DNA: TGTGCCAGCAGTCCGACGGACCTCCCTAATTCACCCCTCCACTTT. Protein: CASSPTDLPNSPLHF.

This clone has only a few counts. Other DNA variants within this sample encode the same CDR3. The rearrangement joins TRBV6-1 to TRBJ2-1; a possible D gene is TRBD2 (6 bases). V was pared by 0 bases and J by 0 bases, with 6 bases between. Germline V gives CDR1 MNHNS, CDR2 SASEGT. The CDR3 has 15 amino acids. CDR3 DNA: TGTGCCAGCAGTGAAGCGGGGGGCTCCTACAATGAGCAGTTCTTC. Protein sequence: CASSEAGGSYNEQFF.

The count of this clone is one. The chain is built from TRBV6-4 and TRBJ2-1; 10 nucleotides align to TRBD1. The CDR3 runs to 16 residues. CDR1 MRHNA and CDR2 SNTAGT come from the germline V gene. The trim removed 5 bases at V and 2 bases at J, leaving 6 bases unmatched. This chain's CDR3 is CASSPRGTGAYNEQFF. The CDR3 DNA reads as TGTGCCAGCAGTCCACGCGGGACAGGGGCCTACAATGAGCAGTTCTTC.

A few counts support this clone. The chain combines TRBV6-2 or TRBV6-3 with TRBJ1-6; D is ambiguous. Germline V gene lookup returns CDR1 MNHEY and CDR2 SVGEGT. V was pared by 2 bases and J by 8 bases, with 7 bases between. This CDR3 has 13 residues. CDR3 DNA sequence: TGTGCCAGCAGTTACGCTACTTATTCACCCCTCCACTTT. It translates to CASSYATYSPLHF.

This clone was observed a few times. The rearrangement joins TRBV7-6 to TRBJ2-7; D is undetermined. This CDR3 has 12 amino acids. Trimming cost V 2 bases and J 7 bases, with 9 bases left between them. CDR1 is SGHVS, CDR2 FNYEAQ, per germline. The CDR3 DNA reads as TGTGCCAGCAGCTTACATGACACGGAGCAGTACTTC. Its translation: CASSLHDTEQYF.

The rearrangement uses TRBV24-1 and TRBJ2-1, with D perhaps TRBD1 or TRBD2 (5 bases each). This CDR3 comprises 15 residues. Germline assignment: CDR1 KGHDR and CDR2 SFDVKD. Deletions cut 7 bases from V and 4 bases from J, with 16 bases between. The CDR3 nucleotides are TGTGCCACCAGCAAAGACCGGGACGAGTACAATGAGCAGTTCTTC. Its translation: CATSKDRDEYNEQFF.

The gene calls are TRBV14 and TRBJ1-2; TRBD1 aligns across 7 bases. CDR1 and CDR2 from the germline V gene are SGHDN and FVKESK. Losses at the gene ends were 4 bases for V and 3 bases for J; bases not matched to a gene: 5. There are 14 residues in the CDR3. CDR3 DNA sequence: TGTGCCAGCAGCCCTTACAGGGGCTACTATGGCTACACCTTC. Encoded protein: CASSPYRGYYGYTF.

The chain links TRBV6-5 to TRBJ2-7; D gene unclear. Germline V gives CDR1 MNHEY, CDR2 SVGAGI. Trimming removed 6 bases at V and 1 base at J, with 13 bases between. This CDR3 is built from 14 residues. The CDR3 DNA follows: TGTGCCAGCAGGAGTACGGTGGAATCCTACGAGCAGTACTTC. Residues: CASRSTVESYEQYF.

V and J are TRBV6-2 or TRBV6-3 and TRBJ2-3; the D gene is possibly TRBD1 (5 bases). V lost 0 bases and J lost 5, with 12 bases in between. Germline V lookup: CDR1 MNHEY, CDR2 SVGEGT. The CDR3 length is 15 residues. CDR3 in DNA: TGTGCCAGCAGTTACTCGTCCAGGGCAGGAGATACGCAGTATTTT. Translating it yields CASSYSSRAGDTQYF.